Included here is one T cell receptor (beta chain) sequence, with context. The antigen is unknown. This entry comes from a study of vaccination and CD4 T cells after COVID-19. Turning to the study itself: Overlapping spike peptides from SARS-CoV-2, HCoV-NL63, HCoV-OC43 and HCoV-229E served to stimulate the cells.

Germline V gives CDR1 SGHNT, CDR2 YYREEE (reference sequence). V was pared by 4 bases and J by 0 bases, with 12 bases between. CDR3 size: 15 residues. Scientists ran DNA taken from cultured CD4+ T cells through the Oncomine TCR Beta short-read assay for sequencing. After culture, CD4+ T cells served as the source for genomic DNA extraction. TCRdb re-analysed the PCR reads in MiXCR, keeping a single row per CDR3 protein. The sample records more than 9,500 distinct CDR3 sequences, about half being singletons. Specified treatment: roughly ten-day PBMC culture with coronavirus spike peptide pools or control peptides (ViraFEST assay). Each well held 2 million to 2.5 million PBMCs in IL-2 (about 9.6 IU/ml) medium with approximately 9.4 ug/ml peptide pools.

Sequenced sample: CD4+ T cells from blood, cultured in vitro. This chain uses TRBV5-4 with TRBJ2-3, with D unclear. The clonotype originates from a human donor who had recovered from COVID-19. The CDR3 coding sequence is TGTGCCAGCAGCAAAGACGGTTATAGCACAGATACGCAGTATTTT. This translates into CASSKDGYSTDTQYF.